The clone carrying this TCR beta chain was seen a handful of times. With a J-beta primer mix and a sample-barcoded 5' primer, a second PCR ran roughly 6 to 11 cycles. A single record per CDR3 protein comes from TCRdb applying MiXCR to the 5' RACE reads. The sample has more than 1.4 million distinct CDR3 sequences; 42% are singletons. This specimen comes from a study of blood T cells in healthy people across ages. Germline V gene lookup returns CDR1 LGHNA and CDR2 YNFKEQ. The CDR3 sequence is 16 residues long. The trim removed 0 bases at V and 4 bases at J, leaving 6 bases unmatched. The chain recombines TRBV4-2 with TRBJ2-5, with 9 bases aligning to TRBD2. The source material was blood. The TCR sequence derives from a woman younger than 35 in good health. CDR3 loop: CASSQEVVAGAETQYF. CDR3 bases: TGTGCCAGCAGCCAAGAGGTTGTAGCGGGGGCAGAGACCCAGTACTTC.